Presented here are 24 T cell receptor beta chains from one specimen sequenced in a study of cytomegalovirus exposure and HLA in healthy donors. Researchers ran the PCR with 60 Vbeta and 13 Jbeta primers. The table came from immunoSEQ multiplex PCR; TCRdb's copy has only in-frame clones and leaves some out. The table has 130,000 to 150,000 clones, 70% to 80% seen once. The sequencing input was PBMCs. The receptors originated from a man in his forties or fifties in good health and CMV-seropositive.

This clone was seen more than once but under ten times. The chain joins TRBV27 to TRBJ1-1; D gene unclear. The CDR3 contains 15 residues. Trimming removed 2 bases at V and 1 base at J, with 11 bases between. Germline V gene data show CDR1 as MNHEY and CDR2 as SMNVEV (reference sequence). This CDR3 reads CASSLEGKGNTEAFF. CDR3 coding DNA: TGTGCCAGCAGTTTAGAGGGTAAAGGGAACACTGAAGCTTTCTTT.

The rearrangement links TRBV27 to TRBJ2-5, with 11 bases identical to TRBD2. Germline V gene sequence: CDR1 MNHEY, CDR2 SMNVEV (reference sequence). The CDR3 consists of 16 residues. V lost 5 bases, J lost 2 bases, and 7 bases stayed unmatched. The DNA for the CDR3 is TGTGCCAGCAGTCGAGCCGGGACTAGCGGACAAGAGACCCAGTACTTC. This encodes CASSRAGTSGQETQYF.

CDR3 nucleotide sequence: TGCAGCGTTGACCAGGGGGGCAGAGGCTACACCTTC. This sequence encodes CSVDQGGRGYTF. The gene calls are TRBV29-1 and TRBJ1-2, with 7 bases fitting TRBD1. Per the germline V gene, CDR1 is SQVTM and CDR2 is ANQGSEA. The V and J ends lost 3 bases and 8 bases, in that order; junction bases with no gene match: 6. There are 12 residues in the CDR3. Filled out from reference TRBV29-1 and TRBJ1-2, the complete variable domain reads SAVISQKPSRDICQRGTSLTIQCQVDSQVTMMFWYRQQPGQSLTLIATANQGSEATYESGFVIDKFPISRPNLTFSTLTVSNMSPEDSSIYLCSVDQGGRGYTFGSGTRLTVV.

This CDR3 is CASSQGGWEGRNNEQFF. The CDR3 nucleotides read TGCGCCAGCAGCCAAGGGGGTTGGGAGGGCCGCAACAATGAGCAGTTCTTC. The chain carries TRBV4-1 and TRBJ2-1, with 7 positions matching TRBD2. Per germline, CDR1 MGHRA and CDR2 YSYEKL. V shed 1 base, J shed 5 bases, and the junction held 11 bases outside the gene matches. The CDR3 consists of 17 residues.

The chain employs TRBV7-9 and TRBJ2-6; D not certain. Between the trimmed V and J ends, which lost 0 bases and 0 bases, there was a span of 9 bases. CDR1 and CDR2 (germline): SEHNR, FQNEAQ (reference sequence). The CDR3 contains 17 residues. CDR3: CASSLAAAFSGANVLTF. CDR3 nucleotide sequence: TGTGCCAGCAGCTTAGCGGCGGCCTTCTCTGGGGCCAACGTCCTGACTTTC.

V and J are TRBV28 and TRBJ2-5; TRBD1 matches at 9 bases. Germline CDR1 reads MDHEN; CDR2 reads SYDVKM. V dropped 4 bases and J dropped 4; count of bases not matched to a gene: 10. The CDR3 loop spans 16 amino acids. The CDR3 protein is CASSSPGGQGIETQYF. CDR3 DNA: TGTGCCAGCAGTTCCCCCGGGGGACAGGGTATAGAGACCCAGTACTTC.

The chain uses TRBV7-2 and TRBJ1-1, with D maybe TRBD1 (5 bases). The V gene's germline CDR1 is SGHTA and CDR2 FQGNSA. Trimming removed 3 bases at V and 1 base at J, with 6 bases between. CDR3 length equals 13 residues. CDR3 bases: TGTGCCAGCAGCTTCCAGGGGAACACTGAAGCTTTCTTT. Protein: CASSFQGNTEAFF.

The CDR3 nucleotides are TGTGCCAGCGGAGCGGGAGTTAGCGGGGAGCTGTTTTTT. This codes for CASGAGVSGELFF. The chain carries TRBV11-1 and TRBJ2-2; 8 positions agree with TRBD2. With V trimmed by 8 bases and J by 7 bases, 6 bases remained unmatched. The CDR3 sequence is 13 residues long. The germline V gene encodes CDR1 SGHAT and CDR2 FQDESV (reference sequence).

The J gene is TRBJ1-2, the V gene TRBV19, with a tentative D call TRBD1 (5 bases). The V gene lost 6 bases and the J gene lost 7 bases, with 15 bases spanning the gap. Germline lookup yields CDR1 LNHDA and CDR2 SQIVND (reference sequence). This CDR3 comprises 13 residues. For the CDR3, the DNA is TGTGCCAGTAGACCGGACAACAAGGGTGGCTACACCTTC. It encodes CASRPDNKGGYTF.

This clone occurred a few times. The chain recombines TRBV28 with TRBJ1-3, with D possibly matching TRBD1 (6 bases). CDR3 length equals 15 residues. The germline gives CDR1 MDHEN, CDR2 SYDVKM. The germline V and J ends were trimmed by 3 bases and 0 bases, with 9 bases remaining between them. CDR3 nucleotides: TGTGCCAGCAGTTTCAGGGGCCCCTCTGGAAACACCATATATTTT. Encoded protein: CASSFRGPSGNTIYF.

The gene calls are TRBV10-2 and TRBJ2-1, with D unresolved. There are 12 residues in the CDR3. With 8 bases removed from V and 4 bases from J, the gap between germline ends came to 9 bases. The V gene's germline CDR1 is WSHSY and CDR2 SAAADI. DNA for the CDR3: TGCGCCAGCCGCGCCGATTACAATGAGCAGTTCTTC. Its translation: CASRADYNEQFF.

On this clone itself: The identical CDR3 is also encoded by other nucleotide sequences in the sample. This sequence joins TRBV30 and TRBJ2-3; 7 positions match TRBD2. The CDR3 covers 15 residues. Germline V gene lookup returns CDR1 GTSNPN and CDR2 SVGIG (reference sequence). V lost 0 bases, J lost 2 bases, and 5 bases stayed unmatched. The CDR3 spells CAWSVSSGFTDTQYF. Written as DNA, the CDR3 is TGTGCCTGGAGTGTGTCTAGCGGATTCACAGATACGCAGTATTTT.

This chain links TRBV6-5 with TRBJ2-5; 9 bases line up with TRBD2. The length of the CDR3 is 14 residues. The trim removed 5 bases at V and 4 bases at J, leaving 5 bases unmatched. Germline lookup yields CDR1 MNHEY and CDR2 SVGAGI. The CDR3 nucleotides are TGTGCCAGCAGTCGAGCGGGAGGATTAGAGACCCAGTACTTC. Translating gives CASSRAGGLETQYF.

CDR3 residues: CASSTPPPLAPSSYEQYF. For the CDR3, the DNA is TGTGCCAGCAGCACCCCACCCCCACTAGCGCCGAGCTCCTACGAGCAGTACTTC. The J gene is TRBJ2-7, the V gene TRBV21-1; the table assigns TRBD2, which was not confirmed against the DNA. TRBV21-1 is reported as a pseudogene. This CDR3 comprises 18 residues.

A few counts support this clone. V usage is TRBV11-2 and J usage is TRBJ2-7; D is perhaps TRBD1 (6 bases). The ends were cut back, 6 bases at V and 4 bases at J, with 13 bases in the middle. Germline CDR1 reads SGHAT; CDR2 reads FQNNGV. The CDR3 consists of 13 residues. The CDR3 DNA reads TGTGCCAGCAGGGCCAGGGGCGGGTACGAGCAGTACTTC. This codes for CASRARGGYEQYF.

The chain recombines TRBV7-9 with TRBJ2-1, with D possibly matching TRBD2 (6 bases). From germline, CDR1 is SEHNR and CDR2 FQNEAQ (reference sequence). V lost 3 bases and J lost 4, with 13 bases in between. This CDR3 is 15 amino acids long. For the CDR3, the DNA is TGTGCCAGCAGCTTCGGGAGTCGACGTTACAATGAGCAGTTCTTC. Encoded protein: CASSFGSRRYNEQFF.

This clone has just a few counts. V is TRBV6-1 and J is TRBJ2-5; 11 bases are shared with TRBD2. The assigned J gene may be wrong: the sequence end matches TRBJ2-7 better. There are 15 residues in the CDR3. The germline V gene encodes CDR1 MNHNS and CDR2 SASEGT. The CDR3 DNA follows: TGTGCCAGCAGTCCTAGCGGGGGGCTTCTATACGAGCAGTACTTC. It specifies CASSPSGGLLYEQYF.

The chain joins TRBV10-3 to TRBJ2-3, with 9 bases that match TRBD2. The CDR3 runs to 14 residues. Losses at the gene ends were 7 bases for V and 5 bases for J; bases not matched to a gene: 7. Looked up from germline, CDR1 is ENHRY and CDR2 is SYGVKD. CDR3 nucleotide sequence: TGTGCCATCATGGGGCGGGAGGGCCTAGATACGCAGTATTTT. Amino acids: CAIMGREGLDTQYF.

The chain links TRBV25-1 to TRBJ1-1; perhaps TRBD1 as D (5 bases). The CDR3 covers 13 residues. Germline V gives CDR1 MGHDK, CDR2 SYGVNS. V lost 6 bases and J lost 3, with 11 bases in between. The CDR3 DNA follows: TGTGCCAGCAGGTTACAGGTGTACACTGAAGCTTTCTTT. Translation: CASRLQVYTEAFF.

This clone has a handful of counts. This chain connects TRBV29-1 to TRBJ1-2; D unresolved. Trimming cost V 4 bases and J 8 bases, with 17 bases left between them. The germline CDR1 and CDR2 sequences are SQVTM and ANQGSEA. The CDR3 is 13 residues long. CDR3 DNA: TGCAGCGTTGTAATACCCGGGGAGGGAGGCTACACCTTC. The encoded protein is CSVVIPGEGGYTF.

This clone has a single count. The chain has TRBV30 and TRBJ2-3, with TRBD2 matching 7 bases. CDR1 and CDR2 (germline): GTSNPN, SVGIG (reference sequence). This CDR3 has 14 residues. CDR3 loop: CASTVGGRSDTQYF. As DNA, the CDR3 is TGTGCGTCCACTGTTGGCGGGAGATCAGATACGCAGTATTTT.

V and J are TRBV19 and TRBJ2-2; D is unclear. This CDR3 contains 13 residues. Germline V gene sequence: CDR1 LNHDA, CDR2 SQIVND (reference sequence). V dropped 2 bases and J dropped 2 bases, with 3 bases sitting between them. The chain's CDR3 is CASSILNTGELFF. CDR3 nucleotides: TGTGCCAGTAGTATATTAAACACCGGGGAGCTGTTTTTT. The full variable domain, in which reference TRBV19 and TRBJ2-2 provide the parts outside the CDR3, is DGGITQSPKYLFRKEGQNVTLSCEQNLNHDAMYWYRQDPGQGLRLIYYSQIVNDFQKGDIAEGYSVSREKKESFPLTVTSAQKNPTAFYLCASSILNTGELFFGEGSRLTVL.

The gene calls are TRBV10-3 and TRBJ2-7; 7 bases match TRBD1. The germline gives CDR1 ENHRY, CDR2 SYGVKD. V lost 4 bases, J lost 2 bases, and 2 bases stayed unmatched. The CDR3 loop spans 13 amino acids. DNA for the CDR3: TGTGCCATCAGTGTTACAGGGGCCTACGAGCAGTACTTC. This translates into CAISVTGAYEQYF.

The chain couples TRBV5-1 to TRBJ2-5; a weak D match, TRBD1 (6 bases). This CDR3 is 14 amino acids long. The V gene lost 7 bases and the J gene lost 7 bases, with 20 bases spanning the gap. In germline, CDR1 is SGHRS, CDR2 YFSETQ. The CDR3 DNA is TGCGCCAGCTACGCGGAGACAGGTAGTGGGACCCAGTACTTC. This gives the protein CASYAETGSGTQYF.